This is a list of T cell receptor beta chains from one sample in a study of cytotoxic CD8 clonotypes in ibrutinib-treated CLL. Only in-frame clones appear in the TCRdb table, and some are missing; sequencing was by immunoSEQ multiplex PCR. The sample contains 65,000 to 80,000 clones, over 65% of which appear only once. Here the sequenced sample was PBMCs, taken after 24 months of ibrutinib treatment. The receptors were gathered from a human donor with chronic lymphocytic leukemia. CDR3s include the opening cysteine and the closing phenylalanine or tryptophan. The D gene is left open where the match is weak. The size entry is marked missing in some rows and otherwise reads once, few, many or a size class.

j_call | clone_size | d_call | v_call | cdr3_nt | cdr3_aa
TRBJ2-1 | NA | TRBD2 | TRBV4-2 | TGTGCCAGCAGCCAAGGGAGAAGCTTAGCGGGAGCAGACAATGAGCAGTTCTTC | CASSQGRSLAGADNEQFF
TRBJ2-7 | NA | TRBD2 | TRBV5-1 | TGCGCCAGCAGCTTGGCCGGGACTAACTACGAGCAGTACTTC | CASSLAGTNYEQYF
TRBJ2-7 | NA | TRBD2 | TRBV29-1 | TGCAGCGTCCGAGCGGGGAGCGAGCAGTACTTC | CSVRAGSEQYF
TRBJ2-5 | NA | NA | TRBV2 | TGTGCCAGCAGCAACTCAAGGGAGACCCAGTACTTC | CASSNSRETQYF
TRBJ1-3 | NA | NA | TRBV19 | TGTGCCAGTAGTATTCGGCTCACCCCTGGAAACACCATATATTTT | CASSIRLTPGNTIYF
TRBJ2-1 | NA | NA | TRBV7-3 | TGTGCCAGCAGCTTAGACCCTTCGGGGGAGCAGTTCTTC | CASSLDPSGEQFF
TRBJ2-5 | NA | NA | TRBV6-1 | TGTGCCAGCAGTGAACTCCCCGGTGGGGAGACCCAGTACTTC | CASSELPGGETQYF
TRBJ2-7 | NA | TRBD2 | TRBV28 | TGTGCCAGCAGTTTACCCCGGACTAGGACGTACTTC | CASSLPRTRTYF
TRBJ1-4 | once | TRBD1 | TRBV28 | TGTGCCAGCACTTTAAGACAGGGTCATGAAAAACTGTTTTTT | CASTLRQGHEKLFF
TRBJ2-5 | NA | NA | TRBV28 | TGTGCCAGCAGTCTAGGAGGCCGGGGAACCCAAGAGACCCAGTACTTC | CASSLGGRGTQETQYF
TRBJ2-1 | NA | TRBD2 | TRBV14 | TGTGCCAGCAGTCTATGGCGGGAGGCAGCGGCTGAGCAGTTCTTC | CASSLWREAAAEQFF
TRBJ2-7 | NA | TRBD1 | TRBV7-9 | TGTGCCAGCAGCCCCGGGACAGGGTACCCCTACGAGCAGTACTTC | CASSPGTGYPYEQYF
TRBJ2-3 | NA | TRBD2 | TRBV6-5 | TGTGCCAGCAAGAGGGCGGGGGGCACAGATACGCAGTATTTT | CASKRAGGTDTQYF
TRBJ1-1 | NA | NA | TRBV4-2 | TGTGCCAGCAGCCAAGAGGCTGGGAAGACACCCCTGGCGGAAGCTTTCTTT | CASSQEAGKTPLAEAFF